This T cell receptor beta chain was recovered during a study of tumor-infiltrating lymphocytes in primary liver carcinoma. Overall study context: Donors underwent surgery for histopathologically diagnosed primary liver carcinoma. Study-wide results and limits: Because of bulk unsorted sampling, CD4+ and CD8+ repertoires were not subjected to comparison. In tumor-adjacent and tumor-blood pairs, overlap was lower than in tumor region pairs.

Researchers drew blood RNA from unsorted whole blood and extracted germline DNA as well. Researchers reported drawing approximately 4 milliliters of peripheral blood before surgery. This clonotype was seen at least ten times. Its specificity is not known. CDR1 and CDR2 (germline): SGHAT, FQNNGV. V lost 5 bases and J 0 bases, leaving 9 bases between the germline ends. The CDR3 extends over 14 amino acids. TCR beta cDNA was reverse-transcribed from about 500 ng of total RNA. The reaction used a constant-region primer and ProtoScript II reverse transcriptase. Libraries for TCR beta were built through three nested multiplex PCR rounds, which together made up a slightly modified ARM-PCR procedure. TRBV1-TRBV30 forward primers paired with a C-beta reverse primer were used in the first two PCR rounds, which ran roughly 9 cycles each. TCRdb re-called the multiplex PCR reads with MiXCR, one entry per CDR3 protein. The top ten clones hold more than 15% of a sample with 310,000 or so distinct CDR3 sequences, 45% to 70% of them seen once.

Input material: peripheral blood. This receptor was obtained from a woman aged 30 to 39 with primary liver carcinoma and hepatitis B virus infection. The chain couples TRBV11-2 to TRBJ2-3; D possibly corresponds to TRBD1 (5 bases). CDR3 in amino acids: CASSLTVSTDTQYF. The CDR3 DNA reads as TGTGCCAGCAGCCTGACAGTTAGCACAGATACGCAGTATTTT.